The rows below give T cell receptor beta chains drawn from one sample of a study of blood T cell repertoires in COVID-19. Repertoires were generated with immunoSEQ multiplex PCR, while TCRdb's copy carries only in-frame clones and drops some. Among about 97,000 clones listed, roughly 92% were seen once. The sequenced sample was peripheral blood. The origin of the receptors is a woman aged 45-65 years with COVID-19, enrolled during active disease. CDR3s include the opening cysteine and the closing phenylalanine or tryptophan. Each record gives: clone size, J gene, V gene, D gene, CDR3 DNA, CDR3 protein. The D gene is left open where the match is weak. Where a row states a size, it is once, few, many or the class of an expanded clone; other rows omit it.

>-|TRBJ1-5|TRBV6-1|-
TGTGCCAGCAGTGAAGGGGCCCAGCCCCAGCATTTT
CASSEGAQPQHF
>once|TRBJ2-5|TRBV2|TRBD2
TGTGCCAGCAGCGCAGCGGGGGGGCTTGAGACCCAGTACTTC
CASSAAGGLETQYF
>-|TRBJ2-1|TRBV15|TRBD2
TGTGCCACCAGCAGAGATAAGCGGGACCCCTACAATGAGCAGTTCTTC
CATSRDKRDPYNEQFF
>-|TRBJ2-7|TRBV24-1|-
TGTGCCACCAGTGATACAGGGTCCTACGAGCAGTACTTC
CATSDTGSYEQYF
>once|TRBJ2-3|TRBV30|-
TGTGCCTGGAGTGTAAACATCGCGGGGCGTCACCGCACAGATACGCAGTATTTT
CAWSVNIAGRHRTDTQYF
>once|TRBJ2-2|TRBV25-1|-
TGTGCCAGCAGGGACGGGACTCTTTATACCGGGGAGCTGTTTTTT
CASRDGTLYTGELFF
>-|TRBJ1-2|TRBV19|TRBD1
TGTGCCAGTAGCGCCGGGACAGGGTTTAGTGGCTACACCTTC
CASSAGTGFSGYTF
>-|TRBJ2-3|TRBV18|-
TGTGCCAGCCGACTAACCGGGGAAGATACGCAGTATTTT
CASRLTGEDTQYF
>-|TRBJ2-2|TRBV5-1|-
TGCGCCAGCAGCTTGACGGGTTTGAACACCGGGGAGCTGTTTTTT
CASSLTGLNTGELFF
>once|TRBJ1-2|TRBV7-9|-
TGTGCCAGCAGCTTCTGGGGGCCCTTGGGGGCAAAACTGTATGGCTACACCTTC
CASSFWGPLGAKLYGYTF
>-|TRBJ2-2|TRBV5-1|-
TGCGCCAGCAGCACCTCACTACTGCTGGATCCCGGGGAGCTGTTTTTT
CASSTSLLLDPGELFF
>-|TRBJ1-3|TRBV15|TRBD1
TGTGCCACCAGCAGGGGAGGGACAGGAATAAACACCATATATTTT
CATSRGGTGINTIYF
>-|TRBJ1-2|TRBV27|-
TGTGCCAGCAGTTTCAGGGAAACTGGCTACACCTTC
CASSFRETGYTF
>-|TRBJ1-5|TRBV10-3|TRBD1
TGTGCCATCAGTAGACAGGGGGCGGATCAGCCCCAGCATTTT
CAISRQGADQPQHF
>few|TRBJ1-6|TRBV27|TRBD1
TGTGCCAGCAGTTTATATGACAGGGAAATTGGTTCACCCCTCCACTTT
CASSLYDREIGSPLHF
>-|TRBJ1-1|TRBV27|TRBD1
TGTGCCAGCAGACGGGGACAGGAGAACACTGAAGCTTTCTTT
CASRRGQENTEAFF
>-|TRBJ2-3|TRBV5-8|-
TGTGCCAGCAGATGGCCTGGCCGAGATACGCAGTATTTT
CASRWPGRDTQYF
>-|TRBJ2-5|TRBV12-3/TRBV12-4|-
TGTGCCAGCATGGGGCAGGGCCAAGAGACCCAGTACTTC
CASMGQGQETQYF
>once|TRBJ2-3|TRBV29-1|TRBD1
TGCAGCGTTGAAGCGGAAGACAGGGGTACAGATACGCAGTATTTT
CSVEAEDRGTDTQYF
>-|TRBJ1-5|TRBV27|TRBD1
TGTGCCAGCAGCCCTCCGGGACAGGGGAATCAGCCCCAGCATTTT
CASSPPGQGNQPQHF
>-|TRBJ1-3|TRBV5-6|TRBD1
TGTGCCAGCAGCGTGACAGGGCGAACTCTTACCATATATTTT
CASSVTGRTLTIYF
>-|TRBJ1-2|TRBV11-3|-
TGTGCCAGCAGCCCAGGGCAGAACTATGGCTACACCTTC
CASSPGQNYGYTF
>-|TRBJ1-1|TRBV19|-
TGTGCCAGTAGAACCCCAGGGGCCACCTACACTGAAGCTTTCTTT
CASRTPGATYTEAFF
>-|TRBJ1-1|TRBV19|TRBD1
TGTGCCAGTAATACCGGGACAGGGGGCTGGGGGACTGAAGCTTTCTTT
CASNTGTGGWGTEAFF
>few|TRBJ1-2|TRBV19|-
TGTGCCAGTAGTATAGGGGCTGACCCGGGGGGATATGGCTACACCTTC
CASSIGADPGGYGYTF
>-|TRBJ1-2|TRBV12-5|-
TGTGCTAGTGGTTTTAGAAACACCTTC
CASGFRNTF
>-|TRBJ2-1|TRBV5-1|TRBD2
TGCGCCAGCAGCTCGTATGGGACTAGCGGGGACAATGAGCAGTTCTTC
CASSSYGTSGDNEQFF
>-|TRBJ2-2|TRBV5-1|TRBD1
TGCGCCAGCAGCTACTTAGGACAGGGAAAATCTAATCTGGCCGGGGAGCTGTTTTTT
CASSYLGQGKSNLAGELFF
>-|TRBJ1-3|TRBV28|-
TGTGCCAGCAGTCCCTCCGGGGGGGCTGGAAACACCATATATTTT
CASSPSGGAGNTIYF
>-|TRBJ1-1|TRBV11-2|-
TGTGCCAGCATCAAGTGGGGCAGGGACACTGAAGCTTTCTTT
CASIKWGRDTEAFF
>once|TRBJ2-3|TRBV11-2|TRBD2
TGTGCCAGCAGCTTAGATGGGGGGGGGACTAGCAGAGATACGCAGTATTTT
CASSLDGGGTSRDTQYF
>few|TRBJ1-6|TRBV5-6|-
TGTGCCAGCAGCTTGGTGGGGGGTTCACCCCTCCACTTT
CASSLVGGSPLHF
>-|TRBJ2-1|TRBV10-3|-
TGTGCCATTCGACAAGGGGCTGGAGAGCAGTTCTTC
CAIRQGAGEQFF
>-|TRBJ1-6|TRBV6-6|-
TGTGCCAGCAGTTACCTGGACAGACATAATTCACCCCTCCACTTT
CASSYLDRHNSPLHF
>once|TRBJ1-1|TRBV7-9|-
TGTGCCAGCAGCTACGGGAGAGGGTCTGAAGCTTTCTTT
CASSYGRGSEAFF
>-|TRBJ1-3|TRBV27|-
TGTGCCAGTTCCTTTCGAGGGTTGGGAAACACCATATATTTT
CASSFRGLGNTIYF